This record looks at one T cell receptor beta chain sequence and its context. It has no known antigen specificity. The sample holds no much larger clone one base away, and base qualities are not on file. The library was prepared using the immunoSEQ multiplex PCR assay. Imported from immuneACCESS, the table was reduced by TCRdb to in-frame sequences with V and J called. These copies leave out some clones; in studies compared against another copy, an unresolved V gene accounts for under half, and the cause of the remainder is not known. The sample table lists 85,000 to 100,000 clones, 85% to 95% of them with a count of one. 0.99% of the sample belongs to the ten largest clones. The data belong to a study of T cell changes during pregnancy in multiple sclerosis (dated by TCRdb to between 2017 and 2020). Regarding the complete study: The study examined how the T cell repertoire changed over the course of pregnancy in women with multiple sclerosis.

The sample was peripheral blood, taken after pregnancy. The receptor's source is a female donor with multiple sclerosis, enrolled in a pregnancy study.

The DNA sequence is as follows: TGTGCCAGCAGTTTTTCACTAGCGGGATACGAGCAGTACTTC. This codes for CASSFSLAGYEQYF. The chain is made from TRBV27 and TRBJ2-7, with TRBD2 identical over 10 junction bases. The CDR3, from cysteine to phenylalanine, totals 14 residues. Only the CDR3 part of the read is kept: 42 bases, read in frame from the first base. For CDR1 and CDR2, the germline V gene (reference sequence) lists MNHEY and SMNVEV. At the junction V is shortened by 3 bases and J by 4 bases; bases outside the gene matches: 3.